The 24 T cell receptor beta chains presented below share a single source sample, sequenced in a study of neoadjuvant nivolumab and ipilimumab in lung cancer. Data came from immunoSEQ multiplex PCR; TCRdb stores just in-frame clones and leaves some out. This table has approximately 7,000 clones, around four fifths appearing once. The sample was tumor tissue, taken after neoadjuvant nivolumab, alone or with ipilimumab, at or shortly before surgery. The receptors shown here come from an adult with non-small cell lung cancer.

This clone was seen more than once but under ten times. The V gene is TRBV6-5, the J gene TRBJ2-7, with unresolved D. The CDR3 length is 14 residues. Germline V gene data show CDR1 as MNHEY and CDR2 as SVGAGI. V lost 8 bases, J lost 1 base, and 15 bases lay in between. DNA of the CDR3: TGTGCCAGCCGCCGGCAGGCGAATTCCTACGAGCAGTACTTC. It yields the protein CASRRQANSYEQYF.

The J gene is TRBJ1-1, the V gene TRBV5-4; the match to TRBD1 covers 7 bases. This CDR3 is 14 amino acids long. The germline V gene encodes CDR1 SGHNT and CDR2 YYREEE (reference sequence). V dropped 5 bases and J dropped 3; count of bases not matched to a gene: 7. Here the CDR3 reads CASRRDSEDTEAFF. The CDR3 DNA reads as TGTGCCAGCAGACGGGACAGTGAAGACACTGAAGCTTTCTTT. Complete variable domain (other parts from reference TRBV5-4 and TRBJ1-1): ETGVTQSPTHLIKTRGQQVTLRCSSQSGHNTVSWYQQALGQGPQFIFQYYREEENGRGNFPPRFSGLQFPNYSSELNVNALELDDSALYLCASRRDSEDTEAFFGQGTRLTVV.

The J gene is TRBJ1-6, the V gene TRBV9, with 8 bases identical to TRBD1. J was trimmed by 6 bases and V by 4 bases; bases with no gene match: 6. Germline V gives CDR1 SGDLS, CDR2 YYNGEE. This CDR3 is built from 15 residues. In nucleotides, the CDR3 is TGTGCCAGCAGCCCGAGGACAGGGAGTAATTCACCCCTCCACTTT. This sequence encodes CASSPRTGSNSPLHF.

V and J are TRBV6-6 and TRBJ1-1; possibly TRBD1 for D (6 bases). V lost 11 bases to trimming and J lost 3 bases, with 22 bases between them. Looked up from germline, CDR1 is MNHNY and CDR2 is SVGAGI (reference sequence). The CDR3 loop spans 15 amino acids. The CDR3 coding sequence is TGTGCCGCTGGGAGGGGGGGTTTTTTCGACACTGAAGCTTTCTTT. Protein: CAAGRGGFFDTEAFF.

CDR3: CASSFSGGNQPQHF. CDR3 coding DNA: TGTGCCAGCAGTTTCTCGGGGGGCAATCAGCCCCAGCATTTT. The chain couples TRBV27 to TRBJ1-5; possibly TRBD1 for D (5 bases). Trimming pared 3 bases from V and 2 bases from J, leaving 8 bases between. Germline V gives CDR1 MNHEY, CDR2 SMNVEV (reference sequence). CDR3 length: 14 residues.

The chain employs TRBV19 and TRBJ2-5; D ambiguous. Germline lookup yields CDR1 LNHDA and CDR2 SQIVND (reference sequence). V lost 3 bases, J lost 1 base, and 6 bases lay in between. The CDR3 is 13 residues long. CDR3 coding DNA: TGTGCCAGTAGTATCCAAGTCCAAGAGACCCAGTACTTC. The encoded protein is CASSIQVQETQYF. Variable domain in full (rest from reference TRBV19 and TRBJ2-5): DGGITQSPKYLFRKEGQNVTLSCEQNLNHDAMYWYRQDPGQGLRLIYYSQIVNDFQKGDIAEGYSVSREKKESFPLTVTSAQKNPTAFYLCASSIQVQETQYFGPGTRLLVL.

The chain has TRBV5-4 and TRBJ2-7, with TRBD2 identical over 11 bases. CDR3 length: 16 residues. The trim removed 1 base at V and 2 bases at J, leaving 5 bases unmatched. Per the germline V gene, CDR1 is SGHNT and CDR2 is YYREEE (reference sequence). The CDR3 sequence: CASSLTSGGATYEQYF. In nucleotides, the CDR3 is TGTGCCAGCAGCTTGACTAGCGGGGGTGCTACCTACGAGCAGTACTTC.

This clone appeared a single time. This rearrangement joins TRBV5-1 to TRBJ2-7; D not resolved. V lost 2 bases to trimming and J lost 0 bases, with 3 bases between them. Germline V gene lookup returns CDR1 SGHRS and CDR2 YFSETQ. The CDR3 length is 12 residues. The CDR3 here is CASSFSSYEQYF. The CDR3 region has the DNA TGCGCCAGCAGCTTCAGCTCCTACGAGCAGTACTTC.

The chain has TRBV6-6 and TRBJ1-1; D is unresolved. The CDR3 totals 13 residues. V was trimmed by 1 base and J by 1 base, leaving 4 bases between them. Germline V gene data show CDR1 as MNHNY and CDR2 as SVGAGI (reference sequence). CDR3 sequence: CASSYLENTEAFF. The CDR3 DNA reads TGTGCCAGCAGTTACTTAGAGAACACTGAAGCTTTCTTT.

The rearrangement links TRBV7-6 to TRBJ2-7; the D gene is possibly TRBD1 (6 bases). V was shortened by 2 bases and J by 3 bases, with 14 bases between the two germline ends. Germline-derived CDR1 and CDR2 are SGHVS and FNYEAQ. The CDR3 loop spans 15 amino acids. The CDR3: CASSLRMDRNYEQYF. CDR3 nucleotides: TGTGCCAGCAGCTTAAGGATGGACAGAAACTACGAGCAGTACTTC. Combining the CDR3 with reference TRBV7-6 and TRBJ2-7 gives the whole variable domain GAGVSQSPRYKVTKRGQDVALRCDPISGHVSLYWYRQALGQGPEFLTYFNYEAQQDKSGLPNDRFSAERPEGSISTLTIQRTEQRDSAMYRCASSLRMDRNYEQYFGPGTRLTVT.

V and J are TRBV28 and TRBJ1-5; D may be TRBD1 (5 bases). Germline CDR1 and CDR2: MDHEN and SYDVKM. Trimming left V 4 bases short and J 7 bases short, with 14 bases between. The CDR3 consists of 14 residues. The CDR3 sequence is CASSSAGPGQPQHF. The CDR3 nucleotides are TGTGCCAGCAGTTCCGCGGGGCCGGGGCAGCCCCAGCATTTT.

This clone qualifies as large. The chain recombines TRBV7-9 with TRBJ1-5; no clear D. The CDR3 is 12 residues long. V dropped 1 base and J dropped 6 bases, with 4 bases sitting between them. Germline V lookup: CDR1 SEHNR, CDR2 FQNEAQ (reference sequence). Here the CDR3 DNA reads TGTGCCAGCAGCTTAGGGATTCAGCCCCAGCATTTT. It encodes CASSLGIQPQHF.

The chain recombines TRBV7-9 with TRBJ1-6; the D is unclear. V lost 4 bases and J 8 bases, leaving 6 bases between the germline ends. Germline loops: CDR1 SEHNR, CDR2 FQNEAQ (reference sequence). The CDR3 totals 12 residues. The CDR3 DNA reads as TGTGCCAGCAGCTCAATTTATTCACCCCTCCACTTT. Translated, it gives CASSSIYSPLHF.

This chain connects TRBV18 to TRBJ2-3; no clear D. V was pared by 3 bases and J by 2 bases, with 15 bases between. In germline, CDR1 is KGHSH, CDR2 LQKENI. The length of the CDR3 is 16 residues. This CDR3 reads CASSPSRIPLTDTQYF. CDR3 nucleotides: TGTGCCAGCTCACCCTCCCGGATTCCCCTCACAGATACGCAGTATTTT.

A few counts support this clone. CDR3 region: CASSLLLGQPQHF. The CDR3, as DNA: TGCGCCAGCAGCTTGTTGTTGGGTCAGCCCCAGCATTTT. This chain links TRBV5-1 with TRBJ1-5, with D unclear. Trimming pared 1 base from V and 6 bases from J, leaving 8 bases between. Germline V gene sequence: CDR1 SGHRS, CDR2 YFSETQ. This CDR3 region has 13 residues.

The gene calls are TRBV10-3 and TRBJ2-3, with 9 bases matching TRBD2. This CDR3 region has 18 residues. Trimming at V came to 2 bases and at J to 3 bases, leaving 12 bases not matched to a gene. CDR1 ENHRY and CDR2 SYGVKD come from the germline V gene. In DNA, the CDR3 is TGTGCCATCAGTGAGAATCCCGAGCGGGGGGCTTATACAGATACGCAGTATTTT. Protein product: CAISENPERGAYTDTQYF.

The rearrangement uses TRBV10-3 and TRBJ1-1, with 7 bases aligning to TRBD1. Losses at the gene ends were 2 bases for V and 3 bases for J; bases not matched to a gene: 3. CDR3 size: 14 residues. Germline lookup yields CDR1 ENHRY and CDR2 SYGVKD. Here the CDR3 reads CAISERDSYTEAFF. CDR3 DNA: TGTGCCATCAGTGAGAGGGACAGCTACACTGAAGCTTTCTTT.

The chain employs TRBV5-4 and TRBJ2-3; possible D gene TRBD1, 5 bases. V shed 0 bases and J shed 2 bases, with 7 bases lying between them. The germline V gene has CDR1 SGHNT and CDR2 YYREEE (reference sequence). The CDR3 length is 14 residues. This CDR3 is CASSLDRFTDTQYF. In DNA form, the CDR3 reads TGTGCCAGCAGCTTGGACAGGTTCACAGATACGCAGTATTTT.

This chain links TRBV1 with TRBJ2-7; the D call of TRBD1 is as the table states it, not checked on the DNA. TRBV1 is a pseudogene locus. The length of the CDR3 is 16 residues. CDR3 sequence (DNA): TGCACCAGCAGCCAAGATGGGGCATGGAACCGGGACGAGCAGTACTTC. Translating it yields CTSSQDGAWNRDEQYF.

Only one count was recorded for this clone. The chain carries TRBV5-1 and TRBJ1-1; no reliable D call. Germline values: CDR1 SGHRS, CDR2 YFSETQ. The CDR3 loop spans 16 amino acids. Trimming took off 2 bases at V and 1 base at J, with 15 bases between the two ends. CDR3 amino acids: CASSFKVSEGNTEAFF. The DNA for the CDR3 is TGCGCCAGCAGCTTTAAGGTTTCGGAGGGGAACACTGAAGCTTTCTTT.

The rearrangement joins TRBV7-2 to TRBJ2-5; 14 bases align to TRBD2. This CDR3 contains 16 residues. Unmatched junction bases numbered 7, after V lost 5 bases and J lost 5 bases. CDR1 is SGHTA, CDR2 FQGNSA, per germline. CDR3 sequence: CASSTRLAGGQETQYF. The CDR3 DNA reads as TGTGCCAGCAGCACACGACTAGCGGGGGGGCAGGAGACCCAGTACTTC.

The gene calls are TRBV27 and TRBJ1-6; D is unresolved. This CDR3 region has 12 residues. From germline, CDR1 is MNHEY and CDR2 SMNVEV (reference sequence). V shed 5 bases and J shed 6 bases, with 5 bases lying between them. The CDR3 nucleotides read TGTGCCAGCAGTGAGTTTAATTCACCCCTCCACTTT. The encoded protein is CASSEFNSPLHF.

This chain uses TRBV4-2 with TRBJ2-7, with D tentatively TRBD1 or TRBD2 (5 bases each). The CDR3 length is 16 residues. Germline V gene data show CDR1 as LGHNA and CDR2 as YNFKEQ. V lost 0 bases to trimming and J lost 4 bases, with 16 bases between them. The CDR3 DNA reads TGTGCCAGCAGCCAAGAGGTCGGGGACCTGGGATACGAGCAGTACTTC. This translates into CASSQEVGDLGYEQYF.

As DNA, the CDR3 is TGTGCCAGCAGCTTAGAGGCGGGGGTAAACGAGCAGTACTTC. Its protein is CASSLEAGVNEQYF. The chain uses TRBV11-1 and TRBJ2-7; the match to TRBD2 covers 7 bases. The CDR3 is 14 amino acids. The germline CDR1 and CDR2 sequences are SGHAT and FQDESV (reference sequence). J gave up 5 bases and V 1 base, and 5 bases lay outside the gene matches. Complete variable domain (other parts from reference TRBV11-1 and TRBJ2-7): EAEVAQSPRYKITEKSQAVAFWCDPISGHATLYWYRQILGQGPELLVQFQDESVVDDSQLPKDRFSAERLKGVDSTLKIQPAELGDSAMYLCASSLEAGVNEQYFGPGTRLTVT.